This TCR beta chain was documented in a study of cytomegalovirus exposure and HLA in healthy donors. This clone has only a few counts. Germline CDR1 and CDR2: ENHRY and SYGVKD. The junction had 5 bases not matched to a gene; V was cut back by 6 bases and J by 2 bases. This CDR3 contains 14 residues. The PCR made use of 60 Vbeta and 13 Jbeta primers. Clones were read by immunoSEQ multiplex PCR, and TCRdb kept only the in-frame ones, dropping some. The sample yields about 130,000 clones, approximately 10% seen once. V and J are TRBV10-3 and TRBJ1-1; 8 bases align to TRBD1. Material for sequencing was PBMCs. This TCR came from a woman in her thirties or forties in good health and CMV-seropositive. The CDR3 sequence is CAIRMTGANTEAFF. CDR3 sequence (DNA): TGTGCCATCAGGATGACAGGGGCAAACACTGAAGCTTTCTTT.